These T cell receptor beta chains were read from a single sample in a study of shared clonotypes between healthy human individuals. The data were produced by immunoSEQ multiplex PCR, yet TCRdb's version contains in-frame clones alone and is incomplete. The profile covers 1.4 million or so clones, with roughly 98.5% appearing a single time and about 0.34% taken by the ten largest. Sequenced material: naive CD4+ T cells sorted from blood. The source of these receptors is a man younger than 45 in good health. CDR3s include the opening cysteine and the closing phenylalanine or tryptophan. The D gene is left open where the match is weak. Not all rows give a size; the values are once, few, many and, for expanded clones, a class.

j_call clone_size v_call d_call cdr3_length cdr3_aa cdr3_nt
TRBJ1-1 NA TRBV30 NA 11 CAWIRTTEAFF TGTGCCTGGATAAGGACCACTGAAGCTTTCTTT
TRBJ2-7 NA TRBV9 NA 14 CASSVADPQGEQYF TGTGCCAGCAGCGTAGCTGACCCGCAGGGTGAGCAGTACTTC
TRBJ2-1 NA TRBV5-1 NA 14 CASSLNLAQNEQFF TGCGCCAGCAGCTTGAACCTAGCGCAAAATGAGCAGTTCTTC
TRBJ1-2 NA TRBV5-1 NA 16 CASSLGSTGTVYGYTF TGCGCCAGCAGCTTGGGGAGTACCGGGACGGTCTATGGCTACACCTTC
TRBJ2-7 NA TRBV9 NA 13 CASSGPARTEQYF TGTGCCAGCAGCGGCCCGGCGAGGACCGAGCAGTACTTC
TRBJ2-5 NA TRBV9 NA 14 CASSVGRLQETQYF TGTGCCAGCAGCGTAGGGCGGTTACAAGAGACCCAGTACTTC
TRBJ2-1 NA TRBV2 TRBD1 16 CASRGWDRLGRNEQFF TGTGCCAGCAGGGGTTGGGACAGACTCGGTAGGAATGAGCAGTTCTTC
TRBJ2-7 once TRBV5-1 NA 15 CASRNSGTRSYEQYF TGCGCCAGCAGGAACTCCGGGACCCGATCCTACGAGCAGTACTTC
TRBJ1-4 NA TRBV19 TRBD1 14 CASSIRQGIEKLFF TGTGCCAGTAGTATACGACAGGGAATTGAAAAACTGTTTTTT
TRBJ2-1 NA TRBV7-9 NA 15 CASSPAGTWINEQFF TGTGCCAGCAGCCCCGCAGGAACTTGGATCAATGAGCAGTTCTTC
TRBJ1-5 NA TRBV7-8 TRBD1 16 CASSLYGGTENQPQHF TGTGCCAGCAGCTTATATGGCGGGACAGAAAATCAGCCCCAGCATTTT
TRBJ2-7 NA TRBV15 TRBD2 21 CATSRDRRLAGVSKGSYEQYF TGTGCCACCAGCAGAGACCGCCGGCTAGCGGGAGTCAGTAAAGGCTCCTACGAGCAGTACTTC
TRBJ2-3 NA TRBV28 TRBD2 17 CASSLISAGGYTDTQYF TGTGCCAGCAGTTTAATCTCAGCGGGAGGGTACACAGATACGCAGTATTTT
TRBJ2-3 NA TRBV7-2 TRBD2 15 CASLVMGGSTDTQYF TGTGCCAGCCTGGTTATGGGGGGGAGCACAGATACGCAGTATTTT
TRBJ2-3 NA TRBV18 TRBD1 14 CATWRTGVTDTQYF TGTGCCACCTGGCGGACAGGGGTTACAGATACGCAGTATTTT
TRBJ2-5 NA TRBV10-3 TRBD1 14 CAINEQGNKETQYF TGTGCCATCAATGAACAGGGGAACAAAGAGACCCAGTACTTC
TRBJ2-1 NA TRBV7-6 TRBD2 13 CASSLGKREVQFF TGTGCCAGCAGCTTAGGGAAGCGGGAGGTGCAGTTCTTC
TRBJ2-3 NA TRBV5-1 NA 15 CASSLGTPRRDTQYF TGCGCCAGCAGCTTAGGCACTCCACGCAGGGATACGCAGTATTTT
TRBJ2-6 NA TRBV4-3 NA 16 CASSQVGVSGANVLTF TGCGCCAGCAGCCAAGTCGGCGTCTCTGGGGCCAACGTCCTGACTTTC
TRBJ2-2 once TRBV2 NA 14 CASSEKRVSGELFF TGTGCCAGCAGTGAAAAGCGCGTCAGCGGGGAGCTGTTTTTT
TRBJ2-2 NA TRBV5-1 NA 14 CASSLAAGGGELFF TGCGCCAGCAGCTTGGCCGCGGGCGGCGGGGAGCTGTTTTTT
TRBJ2-7 NA TRBV5-1 TRBD1 14 CASSSWTGLYEQYF TGCGCCAGCAGCTCCTGGACAGGCCTCTACGAGCAGTACTTC
TRBJ2-7 NA TRBV4-2 NA 14 CASSHTTNPYEQYF TGTGCCAGCAGCCATACTACGAACCCCTACGAGCAGTACTTC
TRBJ2-1 NA TRBV5-1 TRBD1 15 CASSQDRGSYNEQFF TGCGCCAGCAGCCAGGACAGGGGCTCCTACAATGAGCAGTTCTTC
TRBJ2-7 NA TRBV5-1 TRBD1 17 CASSLGQGAPRRYEQYF TGCGCCAGCAGCCTGGGACAGGGGGCGCCTCGACGGTACGAGCAGTACTTC
TRBJ2-2 NA TRBV4-3 NA 14 CASSQEGGFGELFF TGCGCCAGCAGCCAAGAGGGGGGATTTGGGGAGCTGTTTTTT
TRBJ1-1 NA TRBV29-1 NA 13 CSVKRTDRGEAFF TGCAGCGTTAAAAGGACGGACAGAGGTGAAGCTTTCTTT
TRBJ2-2 NA TRBV9 NA 14 CASSAGTNTGELFF TGTGCCAGCAGCGCAGGGACAAACACCGGGGAGCTGTTTTTT
TRBJ2-7 NA TRBV13 NA 14 CASSWRTASYEQYF TGTGCCAGCAGTTGGAGGACAGCGAGCTACGAGCAGTACTTC
TRBJ2-7 NA TRBV10-2 NA 15 CASWDSQIRSYEQYF TGCGCCAGCTGGGACTCCCAAATTCGCTCCTACGAGCAGTACTTC
TRBJ2-1 NA TRBV4-1 NA 14 CASSPMRSYNEQFF TGCGCCAGCAGCCCCATGAGGTCCTACAATGAGCAGTTCTTC
TRBJ2-7 NA TRBV2 TRBD2 14 CASRGLAGRHEQYF TGTGCCAGCAGAGGACTAGCGGGCCGCCACGAGCAGTACTTC
TRBJ1-1 NA TRBV29-1 NA 11 CSVDKRTEAFF TGCAGCGTTGATAAGAGGACTGAAGCTTTCTTT
TRBJ1-4 NA TRBV5-5 TRBD1 15 CASSFPGTGDEKLFF TGTGCCAGCAGTTTCCCCGGGACAGGTGATGAAAAACTGTTTTTT
TRBJ2-6 NA TRBV28 NA 19 CASSTQISTGPSGANVLTF TGTGCCAGCAGTACTCAGATTTCGACAGGCCCATCTGGGGCCAACGTCCTGACTTTC
TRBJ2-7 NA TRBV11-3 NA 14 CASSLGGGDDEQYF TGTGCCAGCAGCTTAGGGGGTGGCGACGACGAGCAGTACTTC
TRBJ2-1 once TRBV20-1 NA 11 CSARDPWEQFF TGCAGTGCTAGAGACCCCTGGGAGCAGTTCTTC
TRBJ2-1 once TRBV14 TRBD2 16 CASSRPGTSGYNEQFF TGTGCCAGCAGCCGTCCCGGGACTAGCGGCTACAATGAGCAGTTCTTC
TRBJ2-3 NA TRBV6-1 TRBD1 14 CASSHRGSIDTQYF TGTGCCAGCAGTCACAGGGGCTCGATAGATACGCAGTATTTT
TRBJ2-2 NA TRBV11-3 TRBD1 14 CASSRTGQGGELFF TGTGCCAGCAGCCGCACGGGACAGGGCGGGGAGCTGTTTTTT
TRBJ2-3 NA TRBV10-3 NA 15 CAITGPPLRRDTQYF TGTGCCATCACCGGACCCCCACTACGGCGAGATACGCAGTATTTT
TRBJ2-2 once TRBV5-5 NA 15 CASSLASVNTGELFF TGTGCCAGCAGCTTGGCGTCAGTCAACACCGGGGAGCTGTTTTTT
TRBJ1-4 NA TRBV11-2 NA 14 CASSFPSMGEKLFF TGTGCCAGCAGCTTCCCCTCAATGGGGGAAAAACTGTTTTTT
TRBJ2-7 NA TRBV28 TRBD1 14 CASSLGQGAYEQYF TGTGCCAGCAGTTTGGGGCAGGGGGCATACGAGCAGTACTTC
TRBJ2-5 once TRBV6-6 NA 15 CASRMPGRQSGTQYF TGTGCCAGCAGAATGCCGGGACGACAAAGTGGGACCCAGTACTTC
TRBJ1-4 NA TRBV18 TRBD1 16 CASSLGQGWINEKLFF TGTGCCAGCTCACTAGGACAGGGATGGATTAATGAAAAACTGTTTTTT
TRBJ2-3 NA TRBV18 NA 15 CASSTQGPSTDTQYF TGTGCCAGCTCAACGCAGGGGCCAAGCACAGATACGCAGTATTTT
TRBJ2-5 NA TRBV28 NA 14 CASSLSGIQETQYF TGTGCCAGCAGTTTATCGGGCATCCAAGAGACCCAGTACTTC
TRBJ2-5 NA TRBV9 TRBD2 15 CASSVSLLAGETQYF TGTGCCAGCAGCGTATCCCTACTAGCGGGCGAGACCCAGTACTTC
TRBJ2-3 NA TRBV5-1 NA 13 CASSLIPTDTQYF TGCGCCAGCAGCTTAATACCAACAGATACGCAGTATTTT
TRBJ2-3 NA TRBV29-1 NA 13 CSSRGRSTDTQYF TGCAGCTCCCGAGGGCGGAGCACAGATACGCAGTATTTT